This TCR beta chain was identified during a study of cytomegalovirus exposure and HLA in healthy donors. Study background: The early release's HLA-typed donors yielded 80 million to 95 million unique TCRs.

Turning to this clone: Antigen: not known.

Study-level results: Earlier results showed most TCR beta V segments being productive about 87% or about 30% of the time. Presence/absence analyses took donor sequencing depth as roughly uniform.

PCR involved 60 Vbeta and 13 Jbeta primers. This table comes from immunoSEQ multiplex PCR, and its TCRdb copy is limited to in-frame clones, with some not included. This sample carries roughly 160,000 clones, 73% of them seen once, and the ten largest clones take approximately 5.6%. There were likely unrecorded immune exposures, though donors were nominally healthy when sampled. The clonotype was recovered from a woman aged 18-29 years in good health and CMV-seropositive. The sequencing input was PBMCs.

The CDR3 sequence is CASSLTGEAFF. The DNA for the CDR3 is TGTGCCAGCAGCTTGACAGGGGAAGCTTTCTTT. The chain combines TRBV5-4 with TRBJ1-1; perhaps TRBD1 as D (6 bases). This CDR3 region has 11 residues. V lost 1 base and J 8 bases, leaving 6 bases between the germline ends. CDR1 and CDR2 (germline): SGHNT, YYREEE (reference sequence).